This T cell receptor (beta chain) was sequenced in a study of T cells in localized non-small cell lung cancer. Sequencing used immunoSEQ multiplex PCR; TCRdb keeps in-frame clones, though not all of them. Among over 20,000 clones listed, 85% to 90% were seen once. About this clone itself: Antigen unknown.

CDR3 length: 14 residues. CDR1 and CDR2 (germline): SGDLS, YYNGEE. Trimming cost V 2 bases and J 9 bases, with 15 bases left between them. The study's findings and limits: Elevated blood T cell density was associated with longer overall survival. Because only a single region of the tumor was sequenced, heterogeneity remains possible. Among the tissues sampled, uninvolved adjacent lung had the highest T cell clonality, above tumor. In adjacent lung appeared a median 57 of the top 100 tumor clones.

The input for sequencing was PBMCs, taken before any cancer treatment. This TCR derives from a woman aged 40 to 75 with stage II squamous cell lung carcinoma. This rearrangement joins TRBV9 to TRBJ1-3, with a weak D call TRBD1 (6 bases). CDR3 nucleotide sequence: TGTGCCAGCAGCGTGAGGGGGGATAGGGGCACCATATATTTT. It yields the protein CASSVRGDRGTIYF.